This TCR beta chain originates from a study of blood T cell repertoires in COVID-19. In the study overall: Acute and convalescent COVID-19 specimens originated in the United States, Italy and Spain. Sample material is recorded as cDNA or gDNA derived from T cells, B-cell-depleted T cells, or PBMCs.

Methods used by the authors: The assay estimated nucleated cells by amplifying reference gene primers. Only in-frame clones appear in the TCRdb table, and some are missing; sequencing was by immunoSEQ multiplex PCR. V and J calls and clone size are as listed in that table; D and trimming were resolved from the DNA. The repertoire includes about 120,000 clones, 75% to 80% of them detected once, and 16% sits in the top ten. This CDR3 is 16 amino acids long. CDR1 and CDR2 (germline): SGHDT, YYEEEE. Trimming stripped 0 bases from V and 6 bases from J, with 18 bases between. The rearrangement links TRBV5-6 to TRBJ1-2; D call uncertain. Sequenced material: peripheral blood. The clonotype originates from an elderly woman with active or convalescent COVID-19. The CDR3 reads CASSLDGGSNSDGYTF. Here the CDR3 DNA reads TGTGCCAGCAGCTTGGACGGCGGGAGCAATAGCGATGGCTACACCTTC.